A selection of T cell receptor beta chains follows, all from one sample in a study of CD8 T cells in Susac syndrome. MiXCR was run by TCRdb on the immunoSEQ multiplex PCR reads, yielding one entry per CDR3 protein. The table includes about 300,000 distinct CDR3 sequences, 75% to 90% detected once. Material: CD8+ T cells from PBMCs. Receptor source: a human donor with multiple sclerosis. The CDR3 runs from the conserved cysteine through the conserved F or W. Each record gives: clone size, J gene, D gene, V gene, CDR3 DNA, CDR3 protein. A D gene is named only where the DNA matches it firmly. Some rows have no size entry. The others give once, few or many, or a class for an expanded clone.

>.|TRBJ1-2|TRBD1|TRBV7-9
TGTGCCAGCAGCCCACCGCCGGGACAGGGGGGTAACTATGGCTACACCTTC
CASSPPPGQGGNYGYTF
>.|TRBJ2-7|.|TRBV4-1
TGCGCCAGCAGCCACCGGAGGGGGGACGAATACGAGCAGTACTTC
CASSHRRGDEYEQYF
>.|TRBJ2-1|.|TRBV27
TGTGCCAGCAGCTCACACTCCCAAGGGGGCTACAATGAGCAGTTCTTC
CASSSHSQGGYNEQFF
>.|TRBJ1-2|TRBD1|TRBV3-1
TGTGCCAGCAGCCCGATCCTACCGACAGGGGCTAACTATGGCTACACCTTC
CASSPILPTGANYGYTF
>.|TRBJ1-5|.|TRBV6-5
TGTGCCAGCAGTTACCTAGGGGCCGGTGGTGCAAATCAGCCCCAGCATTTT
CASSYLGAGGANQPQHF
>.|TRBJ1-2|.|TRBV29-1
TGCAGCGTTAAGGGACTGAGGGCTAACTATGGCTACACCTTC
CSVKGLRANYGYTF
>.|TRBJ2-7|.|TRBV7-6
TGTGCCAGCAGGGAAGGAGGGGGGACCTACGAGCAGTACTTC
CASREGGGTYEQYF
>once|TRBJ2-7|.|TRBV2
TGTGCCAGCAGCAGCCCTTTTGGTATTGCCTCTCCTTCGGGTGAGCAGTACTTC
CASSSPFGIASPSGEQYF
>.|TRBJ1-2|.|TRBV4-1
TGCGCCAGCAGCCAAGAAAACTATGGCTACACCTTC
CASSQENYGYTF
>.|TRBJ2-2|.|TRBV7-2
TGTGCCAGCAGCTTAGGGCCCAGGGCCTCAAGCGGGGAGCTGTTTTTT
CASSLGPRASSGELFF
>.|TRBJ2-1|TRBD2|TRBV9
TGTGCCAGCAGAGGGACTAGCGACAATGAGCAGTTCTTC
CASRGTSDNEQFF
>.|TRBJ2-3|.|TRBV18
TGTGCCAGCTCACCATCCGGGACAATGGGACGACCTAGCACAGATACGCAGTATTTT
CASSPSGTMGRPSTDTQYF
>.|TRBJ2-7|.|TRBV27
TGTGCCAGCAGTTGGGACCGCACCTACGAGCAGTACTTC
CASSWDRTYEQYF
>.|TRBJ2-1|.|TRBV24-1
TGTGCCACCAGTGACCCTGTGGGGTACAGGCAGTTCTTC
CATSDPVGYRQFF
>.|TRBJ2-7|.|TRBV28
TGTGCCAGCAGTCTACCCACAGGGTCCGAGCAGTACTTC
CASSLPTGSEQYF
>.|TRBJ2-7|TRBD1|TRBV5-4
TGTGCCAGCAGCGAACCGGGACAGGGTTTGCACGAGCAGTACTTC
CASSEPGQGLHEQYF
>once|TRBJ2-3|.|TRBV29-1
TGCAGCGTTGACGAAGCAGGGGGGAGCACAGATACGCAGTATTTT
CSVDEAGGSTDTQYF
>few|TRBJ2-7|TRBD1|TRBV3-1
TGTGCCAGCAGCTTGACAGGGACCTCCTACGAGCAGTACTTC
CASSLTGTSYEQYF
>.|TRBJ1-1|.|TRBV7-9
TGTGCCAGCAGCTTAGTAGGCGCAGTTGGTTTGGGCACTGAAGCTTTCTTT
CASSLVGAVGLGTEAFF
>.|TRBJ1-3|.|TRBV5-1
TGCGCCAGCAGCTGGGAAACTGGAAACACCATATATTTT
CASSWETGNTIYF
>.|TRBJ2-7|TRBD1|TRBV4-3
TGCGCCAGCAGCCAAGTTATTGGGACAGGGAGCGACGAGCAGTACTTC
CASSQVIGTGSDEQYF
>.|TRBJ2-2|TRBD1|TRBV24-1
TGTGCCACTGCCACCGGGACAGGGAGCACCGGGGAGCTGTTTTTT
CATATGTGSTGELFF
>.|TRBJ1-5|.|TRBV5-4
TGTGCCAGCAGATACGACAATCAGCCCCAGCATTTT
CASRYDNQPQHF
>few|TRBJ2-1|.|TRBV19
TGTGCCAGTAGTATACTAGCTTCCGATGAGCAGTTCTTC
CASSILASDEQFF
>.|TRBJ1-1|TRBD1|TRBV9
TGTGCCAGCAGCCCCGGGACAGGCGCTACCGAAGCTTTCTTT
CASSPGTGATEAFF
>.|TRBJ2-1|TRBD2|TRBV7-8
TGTGCCAGCAGCTTAGCGCACGGGAGGGGCTCCTACAATGAGCAGTTCTTC
CASSLAHGRGSYNEQFF
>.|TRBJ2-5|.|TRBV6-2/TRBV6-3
TGTGCCAGCAGTTACTTTTTGGAGACCCAGTACTTC
CASSYFLETQYF
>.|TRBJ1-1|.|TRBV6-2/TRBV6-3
TGTGCCAGCAGTTGGAGCTCTCCCTATGAAGCTTTCTTT
CASSWSSPYEAFF
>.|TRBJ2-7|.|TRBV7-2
TGTGCCAGCAGCTCCCGGGACTCGGGGACCTACGAGCAGTACTTC
CASSSRDSGTYEQYF
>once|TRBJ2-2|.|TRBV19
TGTGCCAGTAGTAGACCCTACACCGGGGAGCTGTTTTTT
CASSRPYTGELFF
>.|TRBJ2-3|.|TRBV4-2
TGTGCCAGCAGCACCCTGGAAAGGGATGTAGATACGCAGTATTTT
CASSTLERDVDTQYF
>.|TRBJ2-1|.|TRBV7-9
TGTGCCAGCAGCGATATGGAGGGACGTTCTCGGCAGTTCTTC
CASSDMEGRSRQFF
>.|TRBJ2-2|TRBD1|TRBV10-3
TGTGCCATCAGCGACCCGGGACAGGGATACACCGGGGAGCTGTTTTTT
CAISDPGQGYTGELFF
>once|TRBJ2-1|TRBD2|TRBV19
TGTGCCAGTACGGTAACTAGCGGGAGTTCAGTGGAGCAGTTCTTC
CASTVTSGSSVEQFF
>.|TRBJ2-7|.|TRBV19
TGTGCCAGTAGTACCCCACCGGGACGGATACACTACGAGCAGTACTTC
CASSTPPGRIHYEQYF
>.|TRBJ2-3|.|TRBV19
TGTGCCAGTAGGTGGGGGGGCTCCAGCACAGATACGCAGTATTTT
CASRWGGSSTDTQYF
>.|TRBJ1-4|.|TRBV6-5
TGTGCCAGCAGTTACGTCGCCGGAGAAAAACTGTTTTTT
CASSYVAGEKLFF
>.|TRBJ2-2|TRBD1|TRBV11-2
TGTGCCAGCAGCTCGGGACAGGGGACCGGGGAGCTGTTTTTT
CASSSGQGTGELFF
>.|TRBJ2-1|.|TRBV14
TGTGCCAGCAGCGAAACCGGGTCTCCGAGCTCCTACAATGAGCAGTTCTTC
CASSETGSPSSYNEQFF
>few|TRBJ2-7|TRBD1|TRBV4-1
TGCGCCAGCAGCCAGGGGACAGGGGGTGGAGAGCAGTACTTC
CASSQGTGGGEQYF
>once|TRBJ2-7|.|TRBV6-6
TGTGCCAGCAGTCTGGGACGGGGGAGCTCCTACGAGCAGTACTTC
CASSLGRGSSYEQYF
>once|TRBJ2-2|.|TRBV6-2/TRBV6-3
TGTGCCAGCAGTTACACGGCAGTCCTGTTGAACACCGGGGAGCTGTTTTTT
CASSYTAVLLNTGELFF
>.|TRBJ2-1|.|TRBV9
TGTGCCAGCAGCACCTCCGGGACCGTCAATGAGCAGTTCTTC
CASSTSGTVNEQFF
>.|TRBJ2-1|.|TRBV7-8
TGTGCCAGCAGTCAAGGCCCCCCCCAGTCCTACAATGAGCAGTTCTTC
CASSQGPPQSYNEQFF
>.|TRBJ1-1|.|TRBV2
TGTGCCAGCAGTGAAGCGCTTCATGGGAGGGGAGGTGGAACTGAAGCTTTCTTT
CASSEALHGRGGGTEAFF
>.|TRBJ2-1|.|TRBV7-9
TGTGCCAGCAGCTTAGCAGGGTTTATCTCCTACAATGAGCAGTTCTTC
CASSLAGFISYNEQFF
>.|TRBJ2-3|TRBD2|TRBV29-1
TGCAGCGTTGAAGATGGGAGGGAGACTATTTCGATTACGCAGTATTTT
CSVEDGRETISITQYF
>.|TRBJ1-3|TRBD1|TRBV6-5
TGTGCCAGCATTTTAACCGGGACAGGGGGTCTGGCAGGAAACACCATATATTTT
CASILTGTGGLAGNTIYF
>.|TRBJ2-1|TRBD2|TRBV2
TGTGCCAGCAGTGAACAAGCGGGAGGCTACAATGAGCAGTTCTTC
CASSEQAGGYNEQFF
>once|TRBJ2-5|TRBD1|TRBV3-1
TGTGCCAGCAGCCAAGACGGCCAGGGGGCCGGAGAGACCCAGTACTTC
CASSQDGQGAGETQYF